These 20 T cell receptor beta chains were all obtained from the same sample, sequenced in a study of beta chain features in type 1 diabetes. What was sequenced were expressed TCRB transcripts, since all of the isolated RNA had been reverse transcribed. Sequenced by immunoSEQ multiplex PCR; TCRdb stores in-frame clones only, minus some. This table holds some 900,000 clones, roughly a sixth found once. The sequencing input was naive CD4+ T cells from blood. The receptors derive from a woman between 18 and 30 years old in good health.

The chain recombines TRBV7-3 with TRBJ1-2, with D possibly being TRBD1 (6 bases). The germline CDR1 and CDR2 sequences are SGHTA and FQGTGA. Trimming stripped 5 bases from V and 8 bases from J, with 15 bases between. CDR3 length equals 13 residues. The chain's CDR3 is CASSQQGLKGYTF. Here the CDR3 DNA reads TGTGCCAGCAGCCAACAGGGCTTGAAAGGCTACACCTTC.

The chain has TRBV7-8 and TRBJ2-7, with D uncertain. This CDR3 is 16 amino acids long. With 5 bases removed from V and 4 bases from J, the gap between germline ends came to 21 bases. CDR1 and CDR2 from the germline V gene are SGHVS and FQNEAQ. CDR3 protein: CASSPAAFAAIYEQYF. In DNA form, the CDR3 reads TGTGCCAGCAGCCCGGCAGCTTTCGCGGCAATTTACGAGCAGTACTTC.

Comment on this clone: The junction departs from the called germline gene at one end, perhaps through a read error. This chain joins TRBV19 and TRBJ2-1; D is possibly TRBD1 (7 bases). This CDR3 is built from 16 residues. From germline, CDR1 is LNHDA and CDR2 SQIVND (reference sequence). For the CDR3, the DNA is TGTGCCAGTAGTAAGGGGGCGGGAAGCTCCTACAATAAGCAGTTCTTC. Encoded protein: CASSKGAGSSYNKQFF.

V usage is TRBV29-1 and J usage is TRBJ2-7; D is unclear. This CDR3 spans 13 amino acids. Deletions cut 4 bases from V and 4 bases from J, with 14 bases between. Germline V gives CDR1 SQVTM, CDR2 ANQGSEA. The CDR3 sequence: CSVAPALNYEQYF. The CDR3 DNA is TGCAGCGTTGCGCCGGCCCTCAATTACGAGCAGTACTTC.

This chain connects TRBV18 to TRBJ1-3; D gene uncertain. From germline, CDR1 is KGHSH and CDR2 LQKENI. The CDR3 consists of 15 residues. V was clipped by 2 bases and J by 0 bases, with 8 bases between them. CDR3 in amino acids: CASSPDSVSGNTIYF. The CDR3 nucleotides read TGTGCCAGCTCACCAGATTCAGTCTCTGGAAACACCATATATTTT.

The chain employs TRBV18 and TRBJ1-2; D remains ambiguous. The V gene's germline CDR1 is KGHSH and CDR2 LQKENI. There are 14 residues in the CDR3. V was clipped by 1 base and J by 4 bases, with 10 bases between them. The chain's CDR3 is CASSPQGWSYGYTF. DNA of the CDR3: TGTGCCAGCTCACCACAAGGTTGGAGCTATGGCTACACCTTC.

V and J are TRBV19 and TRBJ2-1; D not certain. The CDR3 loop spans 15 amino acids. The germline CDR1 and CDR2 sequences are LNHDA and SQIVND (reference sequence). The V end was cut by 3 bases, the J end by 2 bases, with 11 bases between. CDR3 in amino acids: CASSISADTYNEQFF. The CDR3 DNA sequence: TGTGCCAGTAGTATTTCGGCCGACACCTACAATGAGCAGTTCTTC.

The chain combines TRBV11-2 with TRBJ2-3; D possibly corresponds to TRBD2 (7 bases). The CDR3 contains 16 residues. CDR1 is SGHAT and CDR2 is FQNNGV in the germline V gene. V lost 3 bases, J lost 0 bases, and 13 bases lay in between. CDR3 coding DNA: TGTGCCAGCAGCTTGGTTGGGGGGGCGAGCACAGATACGCAGTATTTT. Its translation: CASSLVGGASTDTQYF.

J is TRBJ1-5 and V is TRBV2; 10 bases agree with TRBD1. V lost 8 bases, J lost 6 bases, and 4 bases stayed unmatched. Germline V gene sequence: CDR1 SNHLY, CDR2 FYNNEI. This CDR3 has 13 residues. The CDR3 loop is CASGQGGAQPQHF. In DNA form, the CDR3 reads TGTGCCAGCGGACAGGGGGGAGCTCAGCCCCAGCATTTT. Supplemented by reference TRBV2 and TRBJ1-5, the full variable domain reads EPEVTQTPSHQVTQMGQEVILRCVPISNHLYFYWYRQILGQKVEFLVSFYNNEISEKSEIFDDQFSVERPDGSNFTLKIRSTKLEDSAMYFCASGQGGAQPQHFGDGTRLSIL.

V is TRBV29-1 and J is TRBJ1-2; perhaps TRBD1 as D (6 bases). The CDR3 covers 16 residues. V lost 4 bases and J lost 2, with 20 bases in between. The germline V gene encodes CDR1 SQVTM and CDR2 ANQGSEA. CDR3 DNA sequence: TGCAGCGTTGGTGCAGGGGCGCCTTATATGAACTATGGCTACACCTTC. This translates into CSVGAGAPYMNYGYTF.

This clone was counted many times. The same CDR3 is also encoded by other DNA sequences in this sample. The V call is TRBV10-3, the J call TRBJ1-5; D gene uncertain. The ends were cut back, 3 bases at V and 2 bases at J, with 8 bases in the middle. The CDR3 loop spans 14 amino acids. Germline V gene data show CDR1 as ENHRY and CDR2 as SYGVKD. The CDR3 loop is CAISEGLGNQPQHF. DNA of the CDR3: TGTGCCATCAGTGAAGGATTAGGCAATCAGCCCCAGCATTTT.

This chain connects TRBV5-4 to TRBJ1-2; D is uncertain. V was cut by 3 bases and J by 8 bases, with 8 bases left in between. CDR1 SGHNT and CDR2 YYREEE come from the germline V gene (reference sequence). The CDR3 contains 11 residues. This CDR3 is CASSSSMGYTF. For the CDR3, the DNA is TGTGCCAGCAGCTCGAGTATGGGCTACACCTTC. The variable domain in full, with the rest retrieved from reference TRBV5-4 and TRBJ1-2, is ETGVTQSPTHLIKTRGQQVTLRCSSQSGHNTVSWYQQALGQGPQFIFQYYREEENGRGNFPPRFSGLQFPNYSSELNVNALELDDSALYLCASSSSMGYTFGSGTRLTVV.

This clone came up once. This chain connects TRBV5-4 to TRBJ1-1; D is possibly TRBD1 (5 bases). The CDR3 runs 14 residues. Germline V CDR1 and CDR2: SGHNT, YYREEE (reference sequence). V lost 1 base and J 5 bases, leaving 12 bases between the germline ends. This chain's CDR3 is CASSLLGVSTEAFF. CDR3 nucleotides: TGTGCCAGCAGCTTGTTAGGGGTGTCGACTGAAGCTTTCTTT.

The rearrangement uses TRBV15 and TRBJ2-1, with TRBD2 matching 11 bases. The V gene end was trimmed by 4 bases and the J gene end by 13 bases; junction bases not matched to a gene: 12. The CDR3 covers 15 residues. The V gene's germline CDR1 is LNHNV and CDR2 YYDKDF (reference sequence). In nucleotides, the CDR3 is TGTGCCACCAGCAATCTCGCGTTAGCGGGAGGGCTCCAGTTCTTC. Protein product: CATSNLALAGGLQFF.

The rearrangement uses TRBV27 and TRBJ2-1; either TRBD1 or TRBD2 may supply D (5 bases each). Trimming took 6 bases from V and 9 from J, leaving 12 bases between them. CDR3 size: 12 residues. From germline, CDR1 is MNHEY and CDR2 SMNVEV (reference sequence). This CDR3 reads CASRRGASEQFF. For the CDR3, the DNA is TGTGCCAGCAGGCGAGGGGCGAGTGAGCAGTTCTTC.

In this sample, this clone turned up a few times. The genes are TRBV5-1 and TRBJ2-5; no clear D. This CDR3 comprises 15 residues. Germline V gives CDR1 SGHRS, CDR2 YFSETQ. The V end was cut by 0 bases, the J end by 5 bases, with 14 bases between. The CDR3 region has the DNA TGCGCCAGCAGCTTGGGTGATTGGGTTGGGGAGACCCAGTACTTC. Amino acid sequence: CASSLGDWVGETQYF.

CDR3 coding DNA: TGTGCCAGCAGCTTAGGAACCCGGGAAAAACTGTTTTTT. It codes for CASSLGTREKLFF. V usage is TRBV7-9 and J usage is TRBJ1-4; D unresolved. This CDR3 has 13 amino acids. Germline CDR1 SEHNR, CDR2 FQNEAQ (reference sequence). Trimming stripped 1 base from V and 8 bases from J, with 8 bases between. Together with reference TRBV7-9 and TRBJ1-4, the CDR3 gives the full variable domain: DTGVSQNPRHKITKRGQNVTFRCDPISEHNRLYWYRQTLGQGPEFLTYFQNEAQLEKSRLLSDRFSAERPKGSFSTLEIQRTEQGDSAMYLCASSLGTREKLFFGSGTQLSVL.

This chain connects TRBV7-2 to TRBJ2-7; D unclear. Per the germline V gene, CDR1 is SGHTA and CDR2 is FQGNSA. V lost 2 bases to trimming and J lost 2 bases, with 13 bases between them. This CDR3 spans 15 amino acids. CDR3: CASSLLPGSPYEQYF. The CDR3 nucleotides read TGTGCCAGCAGCTTACTCCCTGGCAGTCCCTACGAGCAGTACTTC.

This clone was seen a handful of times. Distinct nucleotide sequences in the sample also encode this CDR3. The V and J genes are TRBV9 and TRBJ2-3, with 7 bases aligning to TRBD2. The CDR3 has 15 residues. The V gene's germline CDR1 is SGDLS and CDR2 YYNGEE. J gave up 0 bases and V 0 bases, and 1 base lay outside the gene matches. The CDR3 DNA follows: TGTGCCAGCAGCGTAGTTAGCGGGAGCACAGATACGCAGTATTTT. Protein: CASSVVSGSTDTQYF.

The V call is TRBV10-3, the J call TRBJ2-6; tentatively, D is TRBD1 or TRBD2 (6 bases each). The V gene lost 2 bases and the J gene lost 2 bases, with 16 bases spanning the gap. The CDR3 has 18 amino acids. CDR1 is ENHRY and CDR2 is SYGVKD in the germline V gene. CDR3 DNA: TGTGCCATCAGTGAGAGGTGGGGGGCTGTGGCTGGGGCCAACGTCCTGACTTTC. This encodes CAISERWGAVAGANVLTF.